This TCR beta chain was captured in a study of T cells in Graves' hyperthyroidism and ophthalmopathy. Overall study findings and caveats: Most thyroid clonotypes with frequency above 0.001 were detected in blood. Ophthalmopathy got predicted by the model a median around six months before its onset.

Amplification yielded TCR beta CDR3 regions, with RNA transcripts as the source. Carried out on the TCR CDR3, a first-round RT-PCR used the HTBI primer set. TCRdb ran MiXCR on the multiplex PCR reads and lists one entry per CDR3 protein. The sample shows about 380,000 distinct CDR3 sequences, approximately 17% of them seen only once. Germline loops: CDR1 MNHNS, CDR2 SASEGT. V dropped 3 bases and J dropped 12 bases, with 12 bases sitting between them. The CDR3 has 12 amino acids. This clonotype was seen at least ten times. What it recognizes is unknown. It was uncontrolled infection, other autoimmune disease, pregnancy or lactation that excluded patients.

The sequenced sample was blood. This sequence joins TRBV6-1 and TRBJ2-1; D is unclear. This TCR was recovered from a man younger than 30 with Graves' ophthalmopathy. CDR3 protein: CASSDVVSGQFF. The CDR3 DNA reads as TGTGCCAGCAGTGACGTCGTCTCAGGGCAGTTCTTC.